This record covers a single TCR beta chain. The data stem from a study of blood T cell repertoires in COVID-19. The germline V gene has CDR1 MGHRA and CDR2 YSYEKL. Trimming removed 1 base at V and 6 bases at J, with 9 bases between. The length of the CDR3 is 14 residues. Assay: immunoSEQ multiplex PCR; the TCRdb copy retains only in-frame clones and omits some. The profile shows hundreds of thousands of clones, approximately 89% of them singletons. The sequenced material came from peripheral blood. This clonotype was obtained from a woman in her 50s with COVID-19, enrolled during active disease. The chain uses TRBV4-1 and TRBJ2-2; no clear D. The CDR3 sequence is CASSQGLSSGELFF. The CDR3 coding sequence is TGCGCCAGCAGCCAAGGTTTGAGTTCCGGGGAGCTGTTTTTT.